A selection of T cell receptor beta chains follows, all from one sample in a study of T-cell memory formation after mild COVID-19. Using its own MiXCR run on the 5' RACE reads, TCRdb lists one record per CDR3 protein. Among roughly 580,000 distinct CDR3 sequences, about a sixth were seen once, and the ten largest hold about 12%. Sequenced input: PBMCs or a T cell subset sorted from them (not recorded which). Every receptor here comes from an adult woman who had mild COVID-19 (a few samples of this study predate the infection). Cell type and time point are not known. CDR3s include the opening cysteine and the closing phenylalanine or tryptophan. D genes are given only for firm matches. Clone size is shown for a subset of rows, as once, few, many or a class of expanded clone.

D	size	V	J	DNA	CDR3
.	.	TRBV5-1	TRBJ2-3	TGCGCCAGCAGCTTCTCCCAGGCCACAGATACGCAGTATTTT	CASSFSQATDTQYF
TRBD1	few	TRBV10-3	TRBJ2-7	TGTGCCATCAGTGCCCTCAGGACAGGGGCTCACGAGCAGTACTTC	CAISALRTGAHEQYF
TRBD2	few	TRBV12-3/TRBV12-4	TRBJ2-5	TGTGCCAGCAGGGGACTAGCGGCCGCAGGGACCCAGTACTTC	CASRGLAAAGTQYF
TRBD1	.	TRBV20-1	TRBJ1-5	TGCAGTGCTAGGGGGACAGGGCCCTATAGCAATCAGCCCCAGCATTTT	CSARGTGPYSNQPQHF
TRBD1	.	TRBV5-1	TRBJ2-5	TGCGCCAGCAGTCTGGGCCCGGGACAGGGGTGGCAAGAGACCCAGTACTTC	CASSLGPGQGWQETQYF
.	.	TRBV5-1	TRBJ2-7	TGCGCCAGCAGCTTCGGGACCTTCCCCTCCATCTACGAGCAGTACTTC	CASSFGTFPSIYEQYF
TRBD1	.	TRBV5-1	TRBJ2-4	TGCGCCAGCAGCTCCGACAGGGCCCGGCGTTTC	CASSSDRARRF
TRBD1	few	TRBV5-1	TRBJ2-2	TGCGCCAGCAGCTTCATCCGTGGACAGGGGAACACCGGGGAGCTGTTTTTT	CASSFIRGQGNTGELFF
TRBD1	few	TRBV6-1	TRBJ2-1	TGTGCCAGCACGGAGACAGGGAACTATGAGCAGTTCTTC	CASTETGNYEQFF
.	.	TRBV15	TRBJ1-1	TGTGCCACCAGCAGAGATCGCATTGAAGCTTTCTTT	CATSRDRIEAFF
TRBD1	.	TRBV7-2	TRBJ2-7	TGTGCCAGCAGCTTAGCGCTGGCAGGGGGCGGCTACGAGCAGTACTTC	CASSLALAGGGYEQYF
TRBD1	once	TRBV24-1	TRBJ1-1	TGTGCCACCAGTGAGGGACAGGGATTGGAGAAAGCTTTCTTT	CATSEGQGLEKAFF
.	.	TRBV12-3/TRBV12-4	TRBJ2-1	TGTGCCAGCATCTGGGAGGACTACAATGAGCAGTTCTTC	CASIWEDYNEQFF
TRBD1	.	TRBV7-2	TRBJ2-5	TGTGCCAGCAGCCATAGACAGGGGCTGGGGACCCAGTACTTC	CASSHRQGLGTQYF
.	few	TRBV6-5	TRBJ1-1	TGTGCCAGCAGTTACAGGGTGGGAGTCACTGAAGCTTTCTTT	CASSYRVGVTEAFF
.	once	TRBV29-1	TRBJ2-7	TGCAGCGTTGAAGATCCCCGGGACACCTACGAGCAGTACTTC	CSVEDPRDTYEQYF